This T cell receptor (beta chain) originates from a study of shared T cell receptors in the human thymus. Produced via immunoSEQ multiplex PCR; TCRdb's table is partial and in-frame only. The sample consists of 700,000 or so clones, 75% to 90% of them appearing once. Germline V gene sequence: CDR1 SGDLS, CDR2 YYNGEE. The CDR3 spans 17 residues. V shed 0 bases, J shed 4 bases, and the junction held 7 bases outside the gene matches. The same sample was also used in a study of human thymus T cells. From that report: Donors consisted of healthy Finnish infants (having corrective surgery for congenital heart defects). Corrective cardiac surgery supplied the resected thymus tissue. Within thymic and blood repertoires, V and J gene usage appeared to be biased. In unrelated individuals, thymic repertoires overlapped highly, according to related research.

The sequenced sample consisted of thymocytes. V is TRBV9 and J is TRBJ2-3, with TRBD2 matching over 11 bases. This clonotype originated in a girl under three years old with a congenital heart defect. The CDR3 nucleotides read TGTGCCAGCAGCGTAGGGGTTAGCGGGGGGGCCGCAGATACGCAGTATTTT. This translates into CASSVGVSGGAADTQYF.